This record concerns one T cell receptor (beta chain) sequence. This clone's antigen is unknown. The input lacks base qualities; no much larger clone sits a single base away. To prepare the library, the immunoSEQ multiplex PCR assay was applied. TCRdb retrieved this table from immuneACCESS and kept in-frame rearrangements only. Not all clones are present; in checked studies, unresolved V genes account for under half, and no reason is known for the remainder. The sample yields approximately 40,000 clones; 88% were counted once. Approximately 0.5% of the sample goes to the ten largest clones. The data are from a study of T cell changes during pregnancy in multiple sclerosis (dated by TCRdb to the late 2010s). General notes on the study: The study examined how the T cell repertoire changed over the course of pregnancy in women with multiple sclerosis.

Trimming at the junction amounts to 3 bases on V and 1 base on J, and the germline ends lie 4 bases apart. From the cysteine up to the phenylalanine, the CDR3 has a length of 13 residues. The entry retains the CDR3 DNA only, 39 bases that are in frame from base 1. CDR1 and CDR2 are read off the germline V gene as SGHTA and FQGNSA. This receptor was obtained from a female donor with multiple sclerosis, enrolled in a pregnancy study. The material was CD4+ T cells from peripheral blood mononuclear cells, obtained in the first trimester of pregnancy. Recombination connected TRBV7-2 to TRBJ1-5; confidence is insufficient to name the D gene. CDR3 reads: CASSLASNQPQHF. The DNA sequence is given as TGTGCCAGCAGCTTGGCCAGCAATCAGCCCCAGCATTTT.